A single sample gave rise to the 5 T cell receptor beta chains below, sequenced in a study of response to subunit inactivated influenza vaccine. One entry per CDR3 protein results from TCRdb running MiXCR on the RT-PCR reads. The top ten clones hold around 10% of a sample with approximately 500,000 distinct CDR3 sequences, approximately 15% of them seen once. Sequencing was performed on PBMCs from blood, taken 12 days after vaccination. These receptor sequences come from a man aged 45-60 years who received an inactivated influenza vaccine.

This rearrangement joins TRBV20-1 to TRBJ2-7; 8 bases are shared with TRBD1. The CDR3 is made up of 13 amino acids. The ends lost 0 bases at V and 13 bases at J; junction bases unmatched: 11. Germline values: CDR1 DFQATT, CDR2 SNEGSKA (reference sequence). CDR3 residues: CSARDTDRGLLYF. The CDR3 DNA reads TGCAGTGCTAGAGACACTGACAGGGGCCTCCTTTACTTC.

In nucleotides, the CDR3 is TGCGCCAGCAGCGCAAGCAGTAGTTATAATGAAAAACTGTTTTTT. Translating it yields CASSASSSYNEKLFF. The chain has TRBV4-3 and TRBJ1-4; D is uncertain. Germline lookup yields CDR1 LGHNA and CDR2 YSLEER. Trimming took off 5 bases at V and 4 bases at J, with 14 bases between the two ends. This CDR3 has 15 residues.

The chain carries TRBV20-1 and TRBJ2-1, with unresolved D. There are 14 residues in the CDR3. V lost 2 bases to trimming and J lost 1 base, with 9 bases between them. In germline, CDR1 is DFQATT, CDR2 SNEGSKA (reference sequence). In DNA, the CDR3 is TGCAGTGCTAGATCTACTGGATCCTACAATGAGCAGTTCTTC. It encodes CSARSTGSYNEQFF.

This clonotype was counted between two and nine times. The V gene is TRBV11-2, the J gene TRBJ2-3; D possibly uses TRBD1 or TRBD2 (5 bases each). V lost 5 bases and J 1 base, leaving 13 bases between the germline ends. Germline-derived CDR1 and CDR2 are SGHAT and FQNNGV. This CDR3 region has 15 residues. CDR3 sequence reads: CASSEAGTRTDTQYF. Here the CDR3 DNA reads TGTGCCAGCAGCGAAGCCGGGACCCGCACAGATACGCAGTATTTT.

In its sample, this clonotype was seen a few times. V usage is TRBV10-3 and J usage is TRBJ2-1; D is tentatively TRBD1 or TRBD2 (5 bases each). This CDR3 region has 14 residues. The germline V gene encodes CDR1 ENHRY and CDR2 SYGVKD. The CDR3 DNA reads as TGTGCATGTGGGGGAAGCGGATACTACAATGAGCAGTTCTTC. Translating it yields CACGGSGYYNEQFF.